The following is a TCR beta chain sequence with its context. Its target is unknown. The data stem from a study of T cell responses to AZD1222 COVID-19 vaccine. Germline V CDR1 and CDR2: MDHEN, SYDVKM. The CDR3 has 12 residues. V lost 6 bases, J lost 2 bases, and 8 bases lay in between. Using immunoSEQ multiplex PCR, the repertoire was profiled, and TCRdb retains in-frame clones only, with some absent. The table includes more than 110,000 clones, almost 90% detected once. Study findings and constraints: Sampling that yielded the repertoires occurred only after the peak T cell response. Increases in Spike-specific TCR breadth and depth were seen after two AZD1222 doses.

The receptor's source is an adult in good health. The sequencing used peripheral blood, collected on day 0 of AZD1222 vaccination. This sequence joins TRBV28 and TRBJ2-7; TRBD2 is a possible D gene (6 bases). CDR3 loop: CASRGGPYEQYF. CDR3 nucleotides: TGTGCCAGCAGGGGAGGACCCTACGAGCAGTACTTC. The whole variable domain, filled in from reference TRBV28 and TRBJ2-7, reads DVKVTQSSRYLVKRTGEKVFLECVQDMDHENMFWYRQDPGLGLRLIYFSYDVKMKEKGDIPEGYSVSREKKERFSLILESASTNQTSMYLCASRGGPYEQYFGPGTRLTVT.